This TCR beta chain was sequenced in a study of cytomegalovirus exposure and HLA in healthy donors. The primer mix had 60 Vbeta and 13 Jbeta primers. Libraries were prepared by immunoSEQ multiplex PCR; TCRdb keeps only in-frame clonotypes and omits some of them. This table has around 100,000 clones, more than 70% appearing once. Germline CDR1 SEHNR, CDR2 FQNEAQ (reference sequence). Trimming pared 4 bases from V and 7 bases from J, leaving 17 bases between. The CDR3 covers 14 residues. The clonotype originates from a male donor in good health and CMV-seropositive. Sequenced: PBMCs. V gene TRBV7-9 combines with J gene TRBJ2-7; D possibly corresponds to TRBD2 (7 bases). CDR3 sequence reads: CASSSHGRGREQYF. The CDR3 DNA is TGTGCCAGCAGCTCTCATGGGAGGGGGAGAGAGCAGTACTTC.